These 18 T cell receptor beta chains came from one sample sequenced in a study of blood T cell repertoires in COVID-19. TCRdb's copy holds only in-frame clones and misses some; the assay was immunoSEQ multiplex PCR. The top ten hold almost 0.9% of the sample, which has 120,000 or so clones, almost 90% seen once. Sequencing was carried out using peripheral blood. Receptors were obtained from a woman aged 45-65 years with active or convalescent COVID-19.

The V call is TRBV5-6, the J call TRBJ2-7; D perhaps matches TRBD1 (5 bases). V was shortened by 1 base and J by 6 bases, with 8 bases between the two germline ends. The V gene's germline CDR1 is SGHDT and CDR2 YYEEEE. The CDR3 covers 12 residues. The CDR3 DNA reads TGTGCCAGCAGCTTGCGCAGGGTCGAGCAGTACTTC. It codes for CASSLRRVEQYF.

This clone has only one observation. The genes are TRBV10-3 and TRBJ2-5, with TRBD2 as a possible D gene (7 bases). This CDR3 is built from 15 residues. The germline CDR1 and CDR2 sequences are ENHRY and SYGVKD. V dropped 3 bases and J dropped 5 bases, with 16 bases sitting between them. The CDR3 is CAISDQGGGQETQYF. DNA for the CDR3: TGTGCCATCAGTGACCAGGGAGGGGGGCAGGAGACCCAGTACTTC.

The chain employs TRBV19 and TRBJ1-2; maybe TRBD1 (6 bases). CDR3 size: 16 residues. From germline, CDR1 is LNHDA and CDR2 SQIVND (reference sequence). Deletions cut 7 bases from V and 7 bases from J, with 25 bases between. CDR3 DNA: TGTGCCAGTACCAGTACCATGTCGGGGGGCGCAGGTGGCTACACCTTC. This sequence encodes CASTSTMSGGAGGYTF. Full variable domain (rest looked up from reference TRBV19 and TRBJ1-2): DGGITQSPKYLFRKEGQNVTLSCEQNLNHDAMYWYRQDPGQGLRLIYYSQIVNDFQKGDIAEGYSVSREKKESFPLTVTSAQKNPTAFYLCASTSTMSGGAGGYTFGSGTRLTVV.

This chain uses TRBV15 with TRBJ2-1, with D possibly TRBD2 on 6 matching bases. Germline loops: CDR1 LNHNV, CDR2 YYDKDF (reference sequence). The CDR3 has 15 residues. Trimming removed 8 bases from V and 2 bases from J, with 16 bases in between. The CDR3 loop reads CATGKRSSAYNEQFF. The CDR3, as DNA: TGTGCCACCGGTAAGAGGTCTAGCGCCTACAATGAGCAGTTCTTC.

This chain uses TRBV18 with TRBJ1-4, with 8 bases lining up with TRBD1. The CDR3 spans 13 residues. Looked up from germline, CDR1 is KGHSH and CDR2 is LQKENI. V lost 10 bases, J lost 8 bases, and 9 bases stayed unmatched. The CDR3 sequence is CATQGTGGEKLFF. The CDR3 nucleotides are TGTGCCACCCAAGGGACAGGAGGCGAAAAACTGTTTTTT.

This chain uses TRBV2 with TRBJ2-3; 11 bases are shared with TRBD2. V lost 6 bases to trimming and J lost 4 bases; unmatched junction nucleotides: 6. Germline CDR1 and CDR2: SNHLY and FYNNEI. This CDR3 spans 15 amino acids. The CDR3 spells CASRLLAGAPDTQYF. The CDR3 region has the DNA TGTGCCAGCAGATTACTAGCGGGAGCCCCAGATACGCAGTATTTT.

The gene calls are TRBV10-3 and TRBJ1-6; D not certain. Germline V CDR1 and CDR2: ENHRY, SYGVKD. The CDR3 runs 12 residues. Between the trimmed V and J ends, which lost 6 bases and 9 bases, there was a span of 9 bases. CDR3 sequence: CAIRDGISPLHF. In DNA, the CDR3 is TGTGCCATCAGGGACGGGATTTCACCCCTCCACTTT.

This rearrangement joins TRBV7-2 to TRBJ1-6; the D is unclear. Trimming took 5 bases from V and 10 from J, leaving 12 bases between them. The CDR3 is 13 residues long. The V gene's germline CDR1 is SGHTA and CDR2 FQGNSA. CDR3 in amino acids: CASSVQMWSPLHF. Written as DNA, the CDR3 is TGTGCCAGCAGCGTCCAGATGTGGTCACCCCTCCACTTT.

The rearrangement joins TRBV7-2 to TRBJ2-7, with 12 bases that match TRBD2. J lost 6 bases, V lost 1 base, and 7 bases had no gene match. Germline V gene lookup returns CDR1 SGHTA and CDR2 FQGNSA. CDR3 length: 16 amino acids. This chain's CDR3 is CASSLVPSGRVGEQYF. CDR3 bases: TGTGCCAGCAGCTTAGTGCCTAGCGGGAGGGTCGGCGAGCAGTACTTC.

A few counts support this clone. The chain couples TRBV28 to TRBJ2-2, with a weak D call TRBD1 (6 bases). Trimming left V 6 bases short and J 5 bases short, with 10 bases between. Germline-derived CDR1 and CDR2 are MDHEN and SYDVKM. The CDR3 spans 13 residues. CDR3 bases: TGTGCCAGCAGATTACAGGGAACCGGGGAGCTGTTTTTT. Translating gives CASRLQGTGELFF.

The V call is TRBV7-9, the J call TRBJ2-7, with 8 nucleotides matching TRBD1. With V trimmed by 4 bases and J by 2 bases, 13 bases remained unmatched. The germline CDR1 and CDR2 sequences are SEHNR and FQNEAQ (reference sequence). CDR3 length equals 17 residues. The CDR3 loop is CASSSDNRGTSTYEQYF. The CDR3 DNA follows: TGTGCCAGCAGCTCCGATAACAGGGGGACTTCAACCTACGAGCAGTACTTC.

This chain uses TRBV11-1 with TRBJ2-1; a weak D match, TRBD1 (6 bases). V was cut by 1 base and J by 0 bases, with 10 bases left in between. The CDR3 is 16 residues long. CDR1 SGHAT and CDR2 FQDESV come from the germline V gene (reference sequence). The CDR3 nucleotides read TGTGCCAGCAGCTTAGGGGGGCAGGGCTCCTACAATGAGCAGTTCTTC. This gives the protein CASSLGGQGSYNEQFF.

The chain uses TRBV6-5 and TRBJ2-1; D is possibly TRBD2 (6 bases). V was trimmed by 2 bases and J by 3 bases, leaving 11 bases between them. The CDR3 loop spans 15 amino acids. Germline lookup yields CDR1 MNHEY and CDR2 SVGAGI. CDR3: CASSYRGLGYNEQFF. The CDR3 DNA is TGTGCCAGCAGTTACCGGGGGTTGGGCTACAATGAGCAGTTCTTC.

This clone appeared a single time. The chain links TRBV5-5 to TRBJ2-7; no clear D gene. Germline V lookup: CDR1 SGHKS, CDR2 YYEKEE (reference sequence). This CDR3 is built from 14 residues. V shed 0 bases and J shed 0 bases, with 7 bases lying between them. The DNA for the CDR3 is TGTGCCAGCAGCTTGGGATACTACTCCTACGAGCAGTACTTC. As protein: CASSLGYYSYEQYF.

The V gene is TRBV10-3, the J gene TRBJ1-3; 10 positions match TRBD1. There are 16 residues in the CDR3. CDR1 is ENHRY, CDR2 SYGVKD, per germline. V lost 2 bases, J lost 1 base, and 2 bases stayed unmatched. CDR3 in amino acids: CAISERTGGSGNTIYF. The DNA for the CDR3 is TGTGCCATCAGTGAGCGGACAGGGGGGTCTGGAAACACCATATATTTT.

The V gene is TRBV29-1, the J gene TRBJ1-1; D might be TRBD1 (5 bases). This CDR3 comprises 12 residues. Deletions cut 7 bases from V and 2 bases from J, with 11 bases between. Germline CDR1 SQVTM, CDR2 ANQGSEA. The CDR3 DNA sequence: TGCAGCGCTTCTGGGGCAAACACTGAAGCTTTCTTT. Translated, it gives CSASGANTEAFF.

The chain links TRBV19 to TRBJ2-5, with a tentative D call TRBD1 (5 bases). CDR1 and CDR2 from the germline V gene are LNHDA and SQIVND (reference sequence). V was cut by 5 bases and J by 1 base, with 8 bases left in between. The CDR3 spans 13 residues. The CDR3 DNA reads as TGTGCCAGTAGTGGAACAGGCCAAGAGACCCAGTACTTC. Its translation is CASSGTGQETQYF.

This clone was detected only a few times. The rearrangement uses TRBV15 and TRBJ2-2; TRBD2 aligns across 12 bases. The V gene's germline CDR1 is LNHNV and CDR2 YYDKDF (reference sequence). V lost 5 bases and J lost 0; bases outside the gene matches: 4. CDR3 length: 17 amino acids. The CDR3 DNA is TGTGCCACCAGCCGGACTAGCGGGACACCGAACACCGGGGAGCTGTTTTTT. Residues: CATSRTSGTPNTGELFF.